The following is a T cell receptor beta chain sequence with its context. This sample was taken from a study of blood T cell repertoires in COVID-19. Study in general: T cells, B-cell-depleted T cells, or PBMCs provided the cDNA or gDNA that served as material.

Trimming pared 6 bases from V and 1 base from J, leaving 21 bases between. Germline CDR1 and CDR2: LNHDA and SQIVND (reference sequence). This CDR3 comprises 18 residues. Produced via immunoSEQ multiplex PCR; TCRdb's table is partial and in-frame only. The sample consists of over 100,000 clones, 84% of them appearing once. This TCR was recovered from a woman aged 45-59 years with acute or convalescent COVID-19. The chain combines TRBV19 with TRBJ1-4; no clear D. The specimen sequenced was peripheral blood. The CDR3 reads CASRRNLGNGVTNEKLFF. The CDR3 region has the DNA TGTGCCAGTAGGAGGAACCTCGGGAACGGGGTAACTAATGAAAAACTGTTTTTT. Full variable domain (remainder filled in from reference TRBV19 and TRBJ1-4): DGGITQSPKYLFRKEGQNVTLSCEQNLNHDAMYWYRQDPGQGLRLIYYSQIVNDFQKGDIAEGYSVSREKKESFPLTVTSAQKNPTAFYLCASRRNLGNGVTNEKLFFGSGTQLSVL.